The rows below give T cell receptor beta chains drawn from one sample of a study of T cell repertoires in cytomegalovirus infection. A single record per CDR3 protein comes from TCRdb applying MiXCR to the reads. The table includes roughly 280,000 distinct CDR3 sequences, roughly 10% detected once. Material for sequencing was PBMCs. The receptors come from a human donor in good health (CMV status not recorded). Some clones in this sample may be carry-over from other donors' samples. Both conserved end residues are part of each CDR3. Each record gives: CDR3 DNA, CDR3 protein, D gene, clone size, V gene, J gene. D genes are given only for firm matches. Size is omitted from some rows. Given values are once, few, many or a class for expanded clones.

TGTGCCACACACAGGGGCGACACCGGGGAGCTGTTTTTT,CATHRGDTGELFF,TRBD1,many,TRBV7-6,TRBJ2-2
TGTGCCAGCAGCAGAAGCGCGGGAAACCTCTACAATGAGCAGTTCTTC,CASSRSAGNLYNEQFF,NA,many,TRBV7-8,TRBJ2-1
TGTGCCAGCTGGGGACGAAACAATGAGCAGTTCTTC,CASWGRNNEQFF,NA,few,TRBV6-2/TRBV6-3,TRBJ2-1
TGTGCCAGCAGCTTAGGATTCAGGGATGAATTTAACACTGAAGCTTTCTTT,CASSLGFRDEFNTEAFF,NA,NA,TRBV7-6,TRBJ1-1
TGCAGTGCCATACTAGCGGGAGCGTATGAGCAGTTCTTC,CSAILAGAYEQFF,TRBD2,many,TRBV20-1,TRBJ2-1
TGCAGTGCTAGAAGCGGGAACCCCTACGAGCAGTACTTC,CSARSGNPYEQYF,TRBD2,NA,TRBV20-1,TRBJ2-7
TGTGCCAGCAGCCCTGGGGGAGTCTATGAGCAGTTCTTC,CASSPGGVYEQFF,NA,many,TRBV7-2,TRBJ2-1
TGTGCCAGCTCACCGCGGGCGTCTAATGAAAAACTGTTTTTT,CASSPRASNEKLFF,NA,many,TRBV18,TRBJ1-4
TGTGCCAGCTCACCACTCCGAGGGGGCGAAGGCTACACCTTC,CASSPLRGGEGYTF,TRBD1,NA,TRBV18,TRBJ1-2
TGTGCCAGCAGGAACGTTTCGAACACTGAAGCTTTCTTT,CASRNVSNTEAFF,NA,NA,TRBV7-2,TRBJ1-1
TGCAGCGTGGGAAGCGGGGGCCGGGTCAGTGGCACAGATACGCAGTATTTT,CSVGSGGRVSGTDTQYF,TRBD2,many,TRBV29-1,TRBJ2-3
TGTGCCAGCAGCTCGTTCCGGGACAACCAGCCCCAGCATTTT,CASSSFRDNQPQHF,NA,NA,TRBV7-9,TRBJ1-5
TGTGCCAGCAGCTTAGGTCCGGGGGGAGGGCAGCCCCAGCATTTT,CASSLGPGGGQPQHF,NA,many,TRBV7-2,TRBJ1-5
TGTGCCAGCACCCCGGGACAGGGACGGAACTATGGCTACACCTTC,CASTPGQGRNYGYTF,TRBD1,NA,TRBV28,TRBJ1-2
TGTGCCAGTAGTATTTCCAGGGGGCCAGCAGATACGCAGTATTTT,CASSISRGPADTQYF,TRBD1,NA,TRBV19,TRBJ2-3
TGTGCCAGCAGCTTCCAGGCTCAACTAGCGGGGACCTACGAGCAGTACTTC,CASSFQAQLAGTYEQYF,TRBD2,many,TRBV7-2,TRBJ2-7
TGTGCCAGCAGCTTAGCGATCGGGGTGGGGTACGAGCAGTACTTC,CASSLAIGVGYEQYF,NA,many,TRBV7-2,TRBJ2-7
TGTGCCAGCAGCTTAACGGGGCGGACCCCTGAAGATACGCAGTATTTT,CASSLTGRTPEDTQYF,NA,NA,TRBV7-3,TRBJ2-3
TGTGCCAGCAGTCCTAACAGGGGTCGAGAGACCCAGTACTTC,CASSPNRGRETQYF,TRBD1,medium-sized,TRBV7-2,TRBJ2-5